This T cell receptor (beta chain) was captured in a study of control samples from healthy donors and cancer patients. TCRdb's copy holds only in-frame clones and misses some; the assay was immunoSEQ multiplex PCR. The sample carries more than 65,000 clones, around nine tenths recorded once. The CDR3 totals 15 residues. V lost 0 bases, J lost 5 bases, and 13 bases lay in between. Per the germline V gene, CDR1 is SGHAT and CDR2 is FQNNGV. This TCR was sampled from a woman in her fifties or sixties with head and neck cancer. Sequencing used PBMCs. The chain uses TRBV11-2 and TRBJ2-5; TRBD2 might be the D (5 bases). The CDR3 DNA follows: TGTGCCAGCAGCTTAGACGGGGTGGTGGTGGAGACCCAGTACTTC. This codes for CASSLDGVVVETQYF.